This T cell receptor beta chain emerged from a study of cytomegalovirus exposure and HLA in healthy donors. Study summary: The same platform as the approximately 670 first-cohort repertoires was used for the 100 to 150 validation repertoires, a later analysis reported.

Regarding the study as a whole: Associated with cytomegalovirus, according to the listing, were 150 to 200 TCR beta chains. Reports described diagnosis of cytomegalovirus status by the classifier as highly specific and sensitive.

With regard to this clone: Antigen unknown.

TCRdb's table, derived via immunoSEQ multiplex PCR, lists solely in-frame clones and lacks some. The sample includes around 99,000 clones, almost 90% of them seen just once. CDR1 GTSNPN and CDR2 SVGIG come from the germline V gene (reference sequence). The CDR3 is made up of 16 amino acids. The V end lost 3 bases, the J end lost 4 bases, and 22 bases lay between the germline ends. The donors were members of the validation cohort, which comprised 90 to 150 subjects and was separate from the first cohort of roughly 700 subjects. This TCR was sampled from a woman between 18 and 30 years old in good health and CMV-seronegative. This chain links TRBV30 with TRBJ2-7; weak D call: TRBD2 (6 bases). What was sequenced was PBMCs. In DNA form, the CDR3 reads TGTGCCTGGAGACGGACGCCACGTCGTGGGGGGTACGAGCAGTACTTC. Translated: CAWRRTPRRGGYEQYF.